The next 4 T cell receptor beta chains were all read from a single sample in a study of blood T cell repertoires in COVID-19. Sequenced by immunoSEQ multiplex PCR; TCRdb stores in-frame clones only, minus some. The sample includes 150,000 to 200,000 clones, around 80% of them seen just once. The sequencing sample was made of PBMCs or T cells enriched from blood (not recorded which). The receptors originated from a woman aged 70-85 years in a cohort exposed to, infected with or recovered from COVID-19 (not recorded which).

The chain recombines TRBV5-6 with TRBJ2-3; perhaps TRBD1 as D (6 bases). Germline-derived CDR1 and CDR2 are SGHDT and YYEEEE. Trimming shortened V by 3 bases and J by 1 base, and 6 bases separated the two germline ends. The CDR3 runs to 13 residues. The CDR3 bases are TGTGCCAGCAGCTGGGGGCGCACAGATACGCAGTATTTT. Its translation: CASSWGRTDTQYF.

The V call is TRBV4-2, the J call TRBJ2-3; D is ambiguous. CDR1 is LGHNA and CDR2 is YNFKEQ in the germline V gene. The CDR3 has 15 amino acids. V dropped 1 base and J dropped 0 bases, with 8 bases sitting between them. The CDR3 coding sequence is TGTGCCAGCAGCCAAGGACTCCACAGCACAGATACGCAGTATTTT. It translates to CASSQGLHSTDTQYF.

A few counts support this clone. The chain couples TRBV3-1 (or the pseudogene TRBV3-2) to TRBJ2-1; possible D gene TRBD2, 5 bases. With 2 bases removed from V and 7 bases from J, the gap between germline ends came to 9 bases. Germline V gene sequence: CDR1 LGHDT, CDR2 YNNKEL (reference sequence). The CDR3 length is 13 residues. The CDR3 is CASSQYGENEQFF. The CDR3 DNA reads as TGTGCCAGCAGCCAATACGGGGAAAATGAGCAGTTCTTC.

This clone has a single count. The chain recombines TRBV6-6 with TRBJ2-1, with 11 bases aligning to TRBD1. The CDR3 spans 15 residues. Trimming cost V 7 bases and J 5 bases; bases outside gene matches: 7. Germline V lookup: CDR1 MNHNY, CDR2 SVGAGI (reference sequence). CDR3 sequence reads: CASNAPGQGDNEQFF. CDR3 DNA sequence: TGTGCCAGCAATGCACCGGGACAGGGGGACAATGAGCAGTTCTTC.